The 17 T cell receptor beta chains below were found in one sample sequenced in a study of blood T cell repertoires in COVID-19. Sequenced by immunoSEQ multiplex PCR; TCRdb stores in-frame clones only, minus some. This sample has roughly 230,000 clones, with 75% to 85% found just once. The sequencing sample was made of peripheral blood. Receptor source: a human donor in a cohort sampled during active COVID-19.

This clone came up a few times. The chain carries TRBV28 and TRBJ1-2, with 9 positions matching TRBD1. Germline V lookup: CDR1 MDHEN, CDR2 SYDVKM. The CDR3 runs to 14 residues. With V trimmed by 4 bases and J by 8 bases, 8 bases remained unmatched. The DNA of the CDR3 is TGTGCCAGCAGTTACCAACAGGGGGCATTCGGCTACACCTTC. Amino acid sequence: CASSYQQGAFGYTF.

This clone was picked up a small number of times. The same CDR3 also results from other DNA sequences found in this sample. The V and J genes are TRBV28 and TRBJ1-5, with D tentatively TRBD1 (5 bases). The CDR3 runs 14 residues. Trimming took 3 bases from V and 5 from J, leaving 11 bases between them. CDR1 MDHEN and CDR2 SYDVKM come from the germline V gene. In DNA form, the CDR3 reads TGTGCCAGCAGTTTGGGGCGGGGTTATCAGCCCCAGCATTTT. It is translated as CASSLGRGYQPQHF.

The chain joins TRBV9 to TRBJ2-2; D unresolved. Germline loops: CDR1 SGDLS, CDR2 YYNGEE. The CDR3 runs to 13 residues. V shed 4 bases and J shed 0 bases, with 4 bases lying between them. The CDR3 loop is CASSSSNTGELFF. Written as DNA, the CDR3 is TGTGCCAGCAGCTCCTCGAACACCGGGGAGCTGTTTTTT.

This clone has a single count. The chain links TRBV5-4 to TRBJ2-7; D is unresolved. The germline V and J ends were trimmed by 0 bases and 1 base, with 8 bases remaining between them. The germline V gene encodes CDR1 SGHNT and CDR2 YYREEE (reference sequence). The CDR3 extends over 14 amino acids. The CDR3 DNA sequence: TGTGCCAGCAGCTTGGAAGTTAGATCCTACGAGCAGTACTTC. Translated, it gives CASSLEVRSYEQYF.

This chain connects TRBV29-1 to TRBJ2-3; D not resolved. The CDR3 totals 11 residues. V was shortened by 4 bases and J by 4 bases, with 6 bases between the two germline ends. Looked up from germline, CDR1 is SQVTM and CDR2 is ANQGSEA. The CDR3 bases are TGCAGCGTTGGATCGGCAGATACGCAGTATTTT. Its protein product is CSVGSADTQYF.

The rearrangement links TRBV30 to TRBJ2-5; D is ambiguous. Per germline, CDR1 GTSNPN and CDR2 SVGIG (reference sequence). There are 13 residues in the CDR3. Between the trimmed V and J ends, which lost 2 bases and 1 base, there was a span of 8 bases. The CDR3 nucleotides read TGTGCCTGGAGTTGGTTAGCCCAAGAGACCCAGTACTTC. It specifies CAWSWLAQETQYF.

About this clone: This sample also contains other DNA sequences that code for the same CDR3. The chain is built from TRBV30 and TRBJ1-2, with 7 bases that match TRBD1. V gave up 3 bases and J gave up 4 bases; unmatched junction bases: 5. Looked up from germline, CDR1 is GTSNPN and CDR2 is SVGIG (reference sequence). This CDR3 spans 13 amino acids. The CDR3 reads CAWSRDRPYGYTF. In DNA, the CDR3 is TGTGCCTGGAGCCGGGACAGACCCTATGGCTACACCTTC.

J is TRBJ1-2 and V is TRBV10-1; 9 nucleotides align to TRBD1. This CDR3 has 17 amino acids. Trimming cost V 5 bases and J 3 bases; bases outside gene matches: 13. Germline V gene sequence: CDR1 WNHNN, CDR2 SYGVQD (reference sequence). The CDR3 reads CASSLSRGTGGDYGYTF. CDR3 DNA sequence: TGCGCCAGCAGTTTATCGAGGGGTACAGGGGGCGACTATGGCTACACCTTC.

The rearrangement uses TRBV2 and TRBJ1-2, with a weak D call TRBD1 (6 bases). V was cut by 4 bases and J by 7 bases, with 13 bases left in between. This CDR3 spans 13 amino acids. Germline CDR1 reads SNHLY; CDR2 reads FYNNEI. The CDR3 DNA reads TGTGCCAGCAGTGGTCGGGGGGCTAGTGGCTACACCTTC. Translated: CASSGRGASGYTF.

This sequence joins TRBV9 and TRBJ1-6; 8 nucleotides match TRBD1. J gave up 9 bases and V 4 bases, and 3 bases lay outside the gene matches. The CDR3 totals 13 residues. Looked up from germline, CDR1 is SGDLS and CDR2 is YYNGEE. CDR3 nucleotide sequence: TGTGCCAGCAGCCGGGACAGGACTTCACCCCTCCACTTT. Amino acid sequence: CASSRDRTSPLHF.

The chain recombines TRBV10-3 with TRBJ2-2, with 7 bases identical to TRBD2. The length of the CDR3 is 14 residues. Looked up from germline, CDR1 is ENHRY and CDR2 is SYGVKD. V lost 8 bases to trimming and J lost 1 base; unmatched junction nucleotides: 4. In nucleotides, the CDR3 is TGTGCCATCGGATGGGGGGGGAACACCGGGGAGCTGTTTTTT. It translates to CAIGWGGNTGELFF.

Here the CDR3 reads CSARGPREAFF. The CDR3, as DNA: TGCAGTGCCAGGGGCCCTCGTGAAGCTTTCTTT. The J gene is TRBJ1-1, the V gene TRBV20-1; perhaps TRBD1 as D (6 bases). Germline values: CDR1 DFQATT, CDR2 SNEGSKA (reference sequence). CDR3 size: 11 residues. Trimming shortened V by 6 bases and J by 7 bases, and 12 bases separated the two germline ends.

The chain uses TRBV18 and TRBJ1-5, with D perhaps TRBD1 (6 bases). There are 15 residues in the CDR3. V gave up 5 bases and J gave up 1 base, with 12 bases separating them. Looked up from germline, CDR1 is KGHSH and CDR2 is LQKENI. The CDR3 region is CASSGDIASNQPQHF. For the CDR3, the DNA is TGTGCCAGCTCAGGGGACATCGCGAGCAATCAGCCCCAGCATTTT.

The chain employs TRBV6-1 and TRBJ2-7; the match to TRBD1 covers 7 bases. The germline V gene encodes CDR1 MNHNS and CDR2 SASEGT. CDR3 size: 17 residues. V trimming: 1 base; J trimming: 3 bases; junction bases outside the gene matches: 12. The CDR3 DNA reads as TGTGCCAGCAGTGAAGTCGGTAAGGGGGCCTCCATCTACGAGCAGTACTTC. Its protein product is CASSEVGKGASIYEQYF.

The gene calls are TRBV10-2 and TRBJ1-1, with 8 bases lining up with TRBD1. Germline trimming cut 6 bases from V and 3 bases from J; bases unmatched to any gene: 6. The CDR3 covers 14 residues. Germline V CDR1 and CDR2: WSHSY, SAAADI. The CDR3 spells CASSQTGDDTEAFF. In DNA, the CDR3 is TGCGCCAGCAGCCAGACAGGGGACGACACTGAAGCTTTCTTT.

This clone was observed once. This CDR3 is CASSPPTASNQPQHF. The CDR3 DNA follows: TGTGCCAGCAGCCCCCCGACAGCAAGCAATCAGCCCCAGCATTTT. The chain carries TRBV7-2 and TRBJ1-5, with D possibly being TRBD1 (5 bases). Germline assignment: CDR1 SGHTA and CDR2 FQGNSA. The germline V and J ends were trimmed by 5 bases and 1 base, with 12 bases remaining between them. The CDR3 spans 15 residues.

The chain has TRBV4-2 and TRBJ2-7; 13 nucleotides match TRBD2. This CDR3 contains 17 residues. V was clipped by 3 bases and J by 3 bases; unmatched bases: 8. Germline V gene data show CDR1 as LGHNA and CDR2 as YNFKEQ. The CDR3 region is CASSQDNGLAGDYEQYF. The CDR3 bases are TGTGCCAGCAGCCAGGACAATGGACTAGCGGGGGACTACGAGCAGTACTTC.